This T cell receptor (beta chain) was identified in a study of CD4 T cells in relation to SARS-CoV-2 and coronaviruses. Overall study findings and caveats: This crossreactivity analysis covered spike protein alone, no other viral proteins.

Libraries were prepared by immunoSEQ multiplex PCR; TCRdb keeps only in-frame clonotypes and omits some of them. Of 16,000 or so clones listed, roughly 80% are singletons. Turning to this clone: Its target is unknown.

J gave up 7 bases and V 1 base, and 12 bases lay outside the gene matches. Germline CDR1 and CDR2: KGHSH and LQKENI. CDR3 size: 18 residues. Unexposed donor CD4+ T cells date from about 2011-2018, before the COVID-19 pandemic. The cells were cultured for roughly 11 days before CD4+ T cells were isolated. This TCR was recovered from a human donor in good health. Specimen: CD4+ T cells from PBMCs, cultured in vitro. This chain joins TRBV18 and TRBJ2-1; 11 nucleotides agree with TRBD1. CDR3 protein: CASSPQASGTGGKNEQFF. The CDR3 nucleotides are TGTGCCAGCTCACCACAGGCTAGCGGGACAGGGGGAAAGAATGAGCAGTTCTTC.